This T cell receptor beta chain was captured by sequencing in a study of blood T cell repertoires in COVID-19. Study as a whole: Researchers got acute and convalescent COVID-19 samples from the United States, Italy and Spain. The analysed material was cDNA or gDNA that came from T cells, B-cell-depleted T cells, or PBMCs.

Per germline, CDR1 LNHDA and CDR2 SQIVND (reference sequence). V lost 3 bases, J lost 4 bases, and 21 bases lay in between. This CDR3 region has 17 residues. The Seattle site enrolled patients during active infection and followed them longitudinally. Using immunoSEQ multiplex PCR, the repertoire was profiled, and TCRdb retains in-frame clones only, with some absent. The table records almost 400,000 clones, 87% of them present only once. This clonotype was sampled from a woman aged 55-70 years with COVID-19, enrolled during active disease. The sequencing sample was made of peripheral blood. V and J are TRBV19 and TRBJ1-2; no reliable D call. The CDR3 region is CASSIREERSNSYGYTF. The CDR3 nucleotides read TGTGCCAGTAGTATTAGGGAGGAGCGCTCTAATAGCTATGGCTACACCTTC. The full variable domain, rest sourced from reference TRBV19 and TRBJ1-2, is DGGITQSPKYLFRKEGQNVTLSCEQNLNHDAMYWYRQDPGQGLRLIYYSQIVNDFQKGDIAEGYSVSREKKESFPLTVTSAQKNPTAFYLCASSIREERSNSYGYTFGSGTRLTVV.